This T cell receptor (beta chain) was identified during a study of blood T cell repertoires in COVID-19 (dated by TCRdb to 2020 to 2021). Looking at the study overall: Collaborator samples came from the United States, Italy and Spain and covered acute and convalescent phases of COVID-19. The material from the prospective study consisted of cDNA or gDNA derived from T cells, B-cell-depleted T cells, or PBMCs. The dataset comprised deeply sampled blood TCRbeta repertoires from subjects exposed to, actively infected with, or recovered from COVID-19. The repertoires were made available in a free public database intended to serve as a resource for research on the immune response to SARS-CoV-2. The samples were drawn from the first 160 participants of the ongoing ImmuneRACE study and from 1,254 subjects provided by 6 global collaborators. A de-identified subject ID, COVID-19 status, age in years and sex were almost always included in the sample metadata. HLA class I and class II types, where available, came from metadata supplied by the sample provider rather than from assay-based typing.

Each collaborating institution followed its own protocols to collect whole blood in K2EDTA tubes. For TCRbeta analysis, collaborators shipped samples in one of three forms: frozen whole blood, isolated PBMCs, or DNA extracted from either of those sample types. Summary of the overall study and its limitations: The quantity of clinical and demographic metadata differed by source and by participant and was supplied without curation.

CDR1 SGHKS and CDR2 YYEKEE were looked up in the germline V gene (reference sequence). Clipping removes 3 bases from V and 8 bases from J, with 7 as the unmatched junction base count. The CDR3 measures 15 amino acids from cysteine to phenylalanine. The retained sequence is limited to the CDR3, 45 bases, with the frame set at the first base. Regarding this clone: Its specific antigen is unknown. The input lacks base qualities; no much larger clone sits a single base away.

TCRbeta CDR3 regions were amplified from genomic DNA by means of the immunoSEQ Assay, a bias-controlled multiplex PCR. Turning to the authors' computational methods: Within the assay, amplification of reference gene primers was used to estimate how many nucleated cells each sample contained. To quantify the absolute abundance of each unique TCRbeta CDR3 rearrangement, sequence reads were collapsed and filtered. For each sample, productive Simpson clonality was calculated as the square root of Simpson's diversity index across productive rearrangements. As stored in TCRdb, this immuneACCESS dataset retains in-frame rearrangements with V and J assigned. A fraction of the clones does not appear; measured against another copy, unresolved V genes explain less than half of the discrepancy, and the remainder lacks a known reason. The V and J calls and the clone size are those of that table, but D and trimming were determined from the DNA. This sample comprises fewer than 150,000 clones, 80% to 85% of them detected only once. The ten largest clonotypes hold about 8% of the sample.

The specimen was peripheral blood. The sequence joins TRBV5-5 to TRBJ1-4; 10 junctional bases match TRBD1. The clonotype comes from a human donor in a cohort sampled during active COVID-19. The sequenced DNA: TGTGCCAGCAGCTCCTCCGGGACAGGGGAAGAAAAACTGTTTTTT. It encodes CASSSSGTGEEKLFF. Supplemented by the reference TRBV5-5 and TRBJ1-4 proteins around the CDR3, the complete variable domain is DAGVTQSPTHLIKTRGQQVTLRCSPISGHKSVSWYQQVLGQGPQFIFQYYEKEERGRGNFPDRFSARQFPNYSSELNVNALLLGDSALYLCASSSSGTGEEKLFFGSGTQLSVL.